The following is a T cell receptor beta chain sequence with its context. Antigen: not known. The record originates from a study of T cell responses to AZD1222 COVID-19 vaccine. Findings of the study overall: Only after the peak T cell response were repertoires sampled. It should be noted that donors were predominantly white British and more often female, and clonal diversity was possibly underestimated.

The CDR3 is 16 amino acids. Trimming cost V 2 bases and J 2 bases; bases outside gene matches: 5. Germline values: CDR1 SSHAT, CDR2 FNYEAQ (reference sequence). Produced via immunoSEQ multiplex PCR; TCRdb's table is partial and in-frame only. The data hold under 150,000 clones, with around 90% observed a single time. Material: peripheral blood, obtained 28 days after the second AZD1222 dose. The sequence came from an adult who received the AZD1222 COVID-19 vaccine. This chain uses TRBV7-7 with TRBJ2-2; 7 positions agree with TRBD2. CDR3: CASSLWGRANTGELFF. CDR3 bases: TGTGCCAGCAGCTTATGGGGGAGGGCCAACACCGGGGAGCTGTTTTTT. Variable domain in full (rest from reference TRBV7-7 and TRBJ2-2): GAGVSQSPRYKVTKRGQDVTLRCDPISSHATLYWYQQALGQGPEFLTYFNYEAQPDKSGLPSDRFSAERPEGSISTLTIQRTEQRDSAMYRCASSLWGRANTGELFFGEGSRLTVL.